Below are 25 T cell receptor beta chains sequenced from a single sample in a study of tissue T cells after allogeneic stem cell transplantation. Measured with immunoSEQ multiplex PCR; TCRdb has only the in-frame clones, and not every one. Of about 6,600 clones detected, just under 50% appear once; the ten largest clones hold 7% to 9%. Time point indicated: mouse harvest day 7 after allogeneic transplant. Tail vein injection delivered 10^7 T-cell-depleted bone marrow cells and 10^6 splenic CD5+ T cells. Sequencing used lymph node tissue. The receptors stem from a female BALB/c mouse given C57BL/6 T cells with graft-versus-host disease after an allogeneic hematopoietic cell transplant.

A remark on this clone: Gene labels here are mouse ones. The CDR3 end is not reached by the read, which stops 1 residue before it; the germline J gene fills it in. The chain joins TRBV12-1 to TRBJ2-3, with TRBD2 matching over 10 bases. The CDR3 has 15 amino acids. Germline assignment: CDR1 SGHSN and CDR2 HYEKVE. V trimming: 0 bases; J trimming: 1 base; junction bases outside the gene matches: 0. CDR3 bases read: TGTGCCAGCTCTCTCGGGACTGGGGGTGCAGAAACGCTGTAT. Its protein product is CASSLGTGGAETLY. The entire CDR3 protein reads CASSLGTGGAETLYF.

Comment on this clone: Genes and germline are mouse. The CDR3 is CASSLEDWAPLYF. The sequenced CDR3 bases are TGTGCCAGCAGTCTGGAGGACTGGGCGCCCTTGTAC. The gene calls are TRBV26 and TRBJ2-4; 8 bases are shared with TRBD2. The read terminates 1 residue before the CDR3 end, so the remaining end is supplied by the germline J gene. Germline CDR1 is KGHPV and CDR2 is FQNQEV (reference sequence). The CDR3 consists of 13 residues. After removal of 2 bases from V and 10 bases from J, the junction contained 5 bases not matched to a gene.

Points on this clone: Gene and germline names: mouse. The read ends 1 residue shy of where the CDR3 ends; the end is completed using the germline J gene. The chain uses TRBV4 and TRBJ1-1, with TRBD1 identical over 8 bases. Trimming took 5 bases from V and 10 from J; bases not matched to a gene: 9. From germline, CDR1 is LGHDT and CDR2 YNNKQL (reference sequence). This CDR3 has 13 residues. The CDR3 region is CASSRQGRVGVFF. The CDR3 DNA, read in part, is TGTGCCAGCAGCCGACAGGGGAGAGTAGGAGTCTTC.

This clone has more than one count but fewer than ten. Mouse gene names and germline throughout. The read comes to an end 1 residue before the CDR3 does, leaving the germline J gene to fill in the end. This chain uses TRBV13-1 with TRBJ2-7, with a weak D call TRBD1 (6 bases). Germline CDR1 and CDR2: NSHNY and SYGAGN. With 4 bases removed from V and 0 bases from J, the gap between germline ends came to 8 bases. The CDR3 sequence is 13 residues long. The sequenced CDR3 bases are TGTGCCAGCAGTCGGGACAACTCCTATGAACAGTAC. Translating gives CASSRDNSYEQY. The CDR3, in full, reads CASSRDNSYEQYF.

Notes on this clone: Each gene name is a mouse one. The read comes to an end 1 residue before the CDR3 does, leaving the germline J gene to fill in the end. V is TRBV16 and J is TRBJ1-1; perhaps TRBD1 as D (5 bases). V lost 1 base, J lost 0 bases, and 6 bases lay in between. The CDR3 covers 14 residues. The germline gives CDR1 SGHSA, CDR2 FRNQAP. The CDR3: CASSLGGTNTEVFF. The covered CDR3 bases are TGTGCAAGCAGCTTAGGGGGCACAAACACAGAAGTCTTC.

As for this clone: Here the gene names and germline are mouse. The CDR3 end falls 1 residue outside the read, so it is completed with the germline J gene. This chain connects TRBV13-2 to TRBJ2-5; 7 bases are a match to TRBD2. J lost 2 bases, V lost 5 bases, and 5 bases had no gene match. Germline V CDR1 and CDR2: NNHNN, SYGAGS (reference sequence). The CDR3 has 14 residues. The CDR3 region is CASGDWRVQDTQYF. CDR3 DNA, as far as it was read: TGTGCCAGCGGGGACTGGAGGGTCCAAGACACCCAGTAC.

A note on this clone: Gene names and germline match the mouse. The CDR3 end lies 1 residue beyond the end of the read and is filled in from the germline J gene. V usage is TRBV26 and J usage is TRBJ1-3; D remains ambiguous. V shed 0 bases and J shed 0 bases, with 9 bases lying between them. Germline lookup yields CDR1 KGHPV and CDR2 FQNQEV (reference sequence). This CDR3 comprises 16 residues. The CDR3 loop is CASSLSPGPSGNTLYF. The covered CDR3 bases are TGTGCCAGCAGTCTGTCACCAGGCCCTTCTGGAAATACGCTCTAT.

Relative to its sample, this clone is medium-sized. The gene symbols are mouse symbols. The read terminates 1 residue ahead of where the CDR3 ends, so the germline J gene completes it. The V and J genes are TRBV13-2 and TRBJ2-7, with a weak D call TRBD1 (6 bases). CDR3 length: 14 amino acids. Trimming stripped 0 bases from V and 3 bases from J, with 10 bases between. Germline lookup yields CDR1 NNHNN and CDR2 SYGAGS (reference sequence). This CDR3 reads CASGDAGTLYEQYF. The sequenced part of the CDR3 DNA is TGTGCCAGCGGTGATGCGGGGACACTCTATGAACAGTAC.

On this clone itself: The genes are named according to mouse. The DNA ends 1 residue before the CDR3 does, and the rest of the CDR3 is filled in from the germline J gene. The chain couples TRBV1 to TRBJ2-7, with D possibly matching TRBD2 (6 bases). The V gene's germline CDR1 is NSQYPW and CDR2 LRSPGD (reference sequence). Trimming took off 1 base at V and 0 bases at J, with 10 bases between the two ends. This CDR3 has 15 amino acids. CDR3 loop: CTCSAGLGSSYEQYF. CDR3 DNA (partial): TGCACCTGCAGTGCAGGGCTGGGGAGCTCCTATGAACAGTAC.

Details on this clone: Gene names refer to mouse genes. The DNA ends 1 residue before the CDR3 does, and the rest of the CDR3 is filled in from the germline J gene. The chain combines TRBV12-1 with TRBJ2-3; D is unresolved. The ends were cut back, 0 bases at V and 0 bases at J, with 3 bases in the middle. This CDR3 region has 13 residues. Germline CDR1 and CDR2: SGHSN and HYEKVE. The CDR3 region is CASSLRSAETLYF. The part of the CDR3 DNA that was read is TGTGCCAGCTCTCTCCGTAGTGCAGAAACGCTGTAT.

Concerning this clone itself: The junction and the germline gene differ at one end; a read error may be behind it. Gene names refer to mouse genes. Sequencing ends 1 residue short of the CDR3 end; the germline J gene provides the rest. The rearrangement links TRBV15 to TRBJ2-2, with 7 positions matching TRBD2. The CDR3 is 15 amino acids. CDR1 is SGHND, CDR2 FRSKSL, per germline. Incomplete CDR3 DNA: TGTGCCAGCAGAGCTGGGGGAGCAAACACCGGGCGGCTCTAC. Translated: CASRAGGANTGRLY. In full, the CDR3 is CASRAGGANTGRLYF.

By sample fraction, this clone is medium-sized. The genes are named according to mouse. This CDR3 reads CASSIRVNYAEQFF. CDR3 bases read: TGTGCCAGCAGTATTCGGGTTAACTATGCTGAGCAGTTC. V and J are TRBV19 and TRBJ2-1; no clear D gene. The read finishes 1 residue shy of the CDR3 end, and the germline J gene is used to complete it. The CDR3 consists of 14 residues. Trimming cost V 2 bases and J 0 bases, with 6 bases left between them. Germline V gene sequence: CDR1 FNHDT, CDR2 SITEND (reference sequence). Drawing the rest from reference TRBV19 and TRBJ2-1, the complete variable domain is GGIITQTPKFLIGQEGQKLTLKCQQNFNHDTMYWYRQDSGKGLRLIYYSITENDLQKGDLSEGYDASREKKSSFSLTVTSAQKNEMAVFLCASSIRVNYAEQFFGPGTRLTVL.

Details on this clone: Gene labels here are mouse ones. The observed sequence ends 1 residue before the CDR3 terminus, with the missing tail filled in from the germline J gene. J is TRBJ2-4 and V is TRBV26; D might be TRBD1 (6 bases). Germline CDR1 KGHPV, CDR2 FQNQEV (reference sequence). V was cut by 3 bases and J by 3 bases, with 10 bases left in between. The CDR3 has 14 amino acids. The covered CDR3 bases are TGTGCCAGCAGTCTCAGGGGTGGGCAAAACACCTTGTAC. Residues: CASSLRGGQNTLY. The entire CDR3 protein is CASSLRGGQNTLYF.

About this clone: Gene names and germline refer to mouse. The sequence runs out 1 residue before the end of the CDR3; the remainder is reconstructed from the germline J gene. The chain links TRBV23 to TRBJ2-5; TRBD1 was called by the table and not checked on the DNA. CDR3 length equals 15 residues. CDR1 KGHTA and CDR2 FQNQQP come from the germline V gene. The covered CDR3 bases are TGCTCCAGCAGTATTGGACAGGGGGCTCCAGACACCCAGTAC. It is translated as CSSSIGQGAPDTQY. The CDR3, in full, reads CSSSIGQGAPDTQYF.

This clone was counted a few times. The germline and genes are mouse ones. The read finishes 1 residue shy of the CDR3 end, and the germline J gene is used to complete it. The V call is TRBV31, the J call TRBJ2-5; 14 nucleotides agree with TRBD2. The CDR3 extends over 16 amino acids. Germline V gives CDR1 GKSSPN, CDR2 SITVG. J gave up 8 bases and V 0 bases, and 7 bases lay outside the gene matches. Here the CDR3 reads CAWSLGTGGARGTQYF. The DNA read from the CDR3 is TGTGCCTGGAGTCTGGGGACTGGGGGGGCGAGGGGCACCCAGTAC.

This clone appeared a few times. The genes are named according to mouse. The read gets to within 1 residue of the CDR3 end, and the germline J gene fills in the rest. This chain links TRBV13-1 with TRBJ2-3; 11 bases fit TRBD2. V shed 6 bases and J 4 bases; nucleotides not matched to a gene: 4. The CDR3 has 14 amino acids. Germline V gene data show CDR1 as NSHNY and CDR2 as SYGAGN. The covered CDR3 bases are TGTGCCAGCAAACTGGGGGGGCGCTCAGAAACGCTGTAT. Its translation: CASKLGGRSETLY. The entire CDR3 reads CASKLGGRSETLYF.

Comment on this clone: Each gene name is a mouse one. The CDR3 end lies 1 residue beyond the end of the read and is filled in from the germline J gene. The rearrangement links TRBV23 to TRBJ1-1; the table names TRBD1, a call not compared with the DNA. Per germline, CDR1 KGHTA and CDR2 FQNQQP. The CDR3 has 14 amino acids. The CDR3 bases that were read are TGCTCCAGCAGTCGGGGACAAGCAAACACAGAAGTCTTC. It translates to CSSSRGQANTEVF. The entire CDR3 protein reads CSSSRGQANTEVFF.

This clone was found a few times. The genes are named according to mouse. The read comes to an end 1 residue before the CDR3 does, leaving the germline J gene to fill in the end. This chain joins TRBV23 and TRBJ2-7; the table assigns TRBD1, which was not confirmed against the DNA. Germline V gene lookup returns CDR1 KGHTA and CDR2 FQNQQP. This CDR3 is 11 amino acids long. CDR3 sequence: CSSSSGDEQYF. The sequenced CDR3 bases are TGCTCCAGCAGTTCAGGGGATGAACAGTAC.

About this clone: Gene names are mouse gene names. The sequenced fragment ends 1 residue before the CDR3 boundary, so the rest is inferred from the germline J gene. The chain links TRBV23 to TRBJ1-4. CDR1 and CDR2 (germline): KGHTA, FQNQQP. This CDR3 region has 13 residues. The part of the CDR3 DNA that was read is TGCTCCAGCAGTCAATCGGGAAACGAAAGATTATTT. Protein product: CSSSQSGNERLF. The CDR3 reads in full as CSSSQSGNERLFF.

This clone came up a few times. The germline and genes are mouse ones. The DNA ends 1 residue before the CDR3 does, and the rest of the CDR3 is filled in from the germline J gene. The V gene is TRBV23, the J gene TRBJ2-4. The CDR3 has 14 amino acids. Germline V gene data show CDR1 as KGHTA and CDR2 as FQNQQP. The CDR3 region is CSSSQDGSQNTLYF. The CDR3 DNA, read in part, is TGCTCCAGCAGTCAAGACGGTAGTCAAAACACCTTGTAC.

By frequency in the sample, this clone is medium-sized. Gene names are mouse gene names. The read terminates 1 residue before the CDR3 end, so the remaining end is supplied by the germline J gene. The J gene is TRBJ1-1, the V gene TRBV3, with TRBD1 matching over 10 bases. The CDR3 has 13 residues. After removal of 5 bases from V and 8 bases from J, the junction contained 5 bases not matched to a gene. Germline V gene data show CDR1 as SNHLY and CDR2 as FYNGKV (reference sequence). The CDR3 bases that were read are TGTGCCAGCAGCCTCCCGGGACAGGGGGAAGTCTTC. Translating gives CASSLPGQGEVF. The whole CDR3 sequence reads CASSLPGQGEVFF.

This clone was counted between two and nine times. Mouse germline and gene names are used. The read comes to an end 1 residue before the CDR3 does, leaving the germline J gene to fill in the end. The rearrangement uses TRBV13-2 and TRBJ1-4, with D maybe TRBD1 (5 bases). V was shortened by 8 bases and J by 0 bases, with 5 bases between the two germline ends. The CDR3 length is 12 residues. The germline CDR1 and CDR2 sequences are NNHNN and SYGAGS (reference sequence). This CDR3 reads CARQVSNERLFF. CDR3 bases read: TGTGCCAGACAGGTTTCCAACGAAAGATTATTT.

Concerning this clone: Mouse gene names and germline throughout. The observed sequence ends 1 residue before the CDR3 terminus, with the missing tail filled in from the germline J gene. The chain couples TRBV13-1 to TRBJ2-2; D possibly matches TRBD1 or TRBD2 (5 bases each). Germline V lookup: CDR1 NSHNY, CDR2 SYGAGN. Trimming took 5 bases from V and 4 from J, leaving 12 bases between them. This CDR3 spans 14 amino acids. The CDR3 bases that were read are TGTGCCAGCAGCCTCCAGGGACGCACCGGGCAGCTCTAC. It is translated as CASSLQGRTGQLY. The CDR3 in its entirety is CASSLQGRTGQLYF.

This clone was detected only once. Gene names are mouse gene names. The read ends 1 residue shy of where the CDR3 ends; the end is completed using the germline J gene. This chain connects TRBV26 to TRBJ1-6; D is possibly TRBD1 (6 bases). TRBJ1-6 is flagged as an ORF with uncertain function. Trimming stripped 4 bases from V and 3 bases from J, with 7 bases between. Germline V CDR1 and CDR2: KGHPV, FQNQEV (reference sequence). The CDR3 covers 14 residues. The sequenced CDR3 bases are TGTGCCAGCAGTCGGGGGCACTATAATTCGCCCCTCTAC. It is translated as CASSRGHYNSPLY. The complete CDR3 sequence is CASSRGHYNSPLYF.

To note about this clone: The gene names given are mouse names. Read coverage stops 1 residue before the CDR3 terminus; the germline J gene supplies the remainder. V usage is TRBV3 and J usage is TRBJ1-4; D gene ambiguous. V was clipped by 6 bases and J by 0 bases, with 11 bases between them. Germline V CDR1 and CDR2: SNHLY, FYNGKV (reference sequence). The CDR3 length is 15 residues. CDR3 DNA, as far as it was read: TGTGCCAGCAGTCCGGGTCCTTTTTCCAACGAAAGATTATTT. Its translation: CASSPGPFSNERLF. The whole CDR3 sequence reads CASSPGPFSNERLFF. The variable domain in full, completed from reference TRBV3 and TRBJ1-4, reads GPKVLQIPSHQIIDMGQMVTLNCDPVSNHLYFYWYKQILGQQMEFLVNFYNGKVMEKSKLFKDQFSVERPDGSYFTLKIQPTALEDSAVYFCASSPGPFSNERLFFGHGTKLSVL.